The source of this TCR beta chain is a study of cytomegalovirus exposure and HLA in healthy donors. The CDR3 consists of 14 residues. V lost 4 bases and J 1 base, leaving 10 bases between the germline ends. The germline V gene encodes CDR1 MNHEY and CDR2 SVGAGI. The PCR made use of 60 Vbeta and 13 Jbeta primers. The table came from immunoSEQ multiplex PCR; TCRdb's copy has only in-frame clones and leaves some out. Here the sample table reports about 110,000 clones. This TCR was recovered from a man in his forties in good health and CMV-seropositive. The sequenced sample consisted of PBMCs. The gene calls are TRBV6-5 and TRBJ1-1, with TRBD1 as a possible D gene (6 bases). The CDR3 loop is CASSSDRKNTEAFF. CDR3 nucleotide sequence: TGTGCCAGCAGTTCCGACAGGAAGAACACTGAAGCTTTCTTT.